The 20 T cell receptor beta chains listed next were all sequenced from one sample in a study of CD4 T cells in relation to SARS-CoV-2 and coronaviruses. Sequenced by immunoSEQ multiplex PCR; TCRdb stores in-frame clones only, minus some. The top ten clones hold approximately 15% of a sample with roughly 20,000 clones, 76% of them seen once. For these receptors, no antigen is known. Unexposed donor CD4+ T cells date from about 2010-2018, before the COVID-19 pandemic. CD4+ T cells were isolated from the cells after less than 13 days of culture. Sequencing was carried out using CD4+ T cells from PBMCs, cultured in vitro. The receptor set was obtained from a human donor in good health.

The gene calls are TRBV29-1 and TRBJ2-3; tentatively, D is TRBD1 (5 bases). The germline V and J ends were trimmed by 5 bases and 9 bases, with 15 bases remaining between them. The CDR3 extends over 12 amino acids. Germline loops: CDR1 SQVTM, CDR2 ANQGSEA. CDR3 coding DNA: TGCAGCGTTTCCCTCAGGGAACGAACGCAGTATTTT. Its protein is CSVSLRERTQYF.

The V gene is TRBV20-1, the J gene TRBJ2-1; D not certain. The V gene's germline CDR1 is DFQATT and CDR2 SNEGSKA (reference sequence). Trimming took 6 bases from V and 10 from J, leaving 13 bases between them. The CDR3 is 11 amino acids. CDR3 in amino acids: CSAKTPAEQFF. CDR3 DNA sequence: TGCAGTGCCAAGACTCCCGCGGAGCAGTTCTTC.

The chain employs TRBV19 and TRBJ2-2, with a tentative D call TRBD2 (5 bases). V was trimmed by 6 bases and J by 8 bases, leaving 10 bases between them. This CDR3 is 12 amino acids long. Germline CDR1 reads LNHDA; CDR2 reads SQIVND (reference sequence). CDR3 sequence (DNA): TGTGCCAGTAGCTCCCGCGGGGGGGAGCTGTTTTTT. Translation: CASSSRGGELFF. Full variable domain (rest looked up from reference TRBV19 and TRBJ2-2): DGGITQSPKYLFRKEGQNVTLSCEQNLNHDAMYWYRQDPGQGLRLIYYSQIVNDFQKGDIAEGYSVSREKKESFPLTVTSAQKNPTAFYLCASSSRGGELFFGEGSRLTVL.

This clone was recorded a few times. V and J are TRBV2 and TRBJ2-7; D is perhaps TRBD2 (5 bases). Germline V gene data show CDR1 as SNHLY and CDR2 as FYNNEI. The germline V and J ends were trimmed by 2 bases and 3 bases, with 11 bases remaining between them. The CDR3 has 14 residues. CDR3 DNA sequence: TGTGCCAGCAGTGAACCTGGGAGACTCTACGAGCAGTACTTC. It translates to CASSEPGRLYEQYF.

This clone was seen only a few times. This chain links TRBV11-3 with TRBJ2-1; TRBD2 is a possible D gene (6 bases). The CDR3 consists of 16 residues. Trimming took 4 bases from V and 0 from J, leaving 13 bases between them. Germline-derived CDR1 and CDR2 are SGHNT and YENEEA. The CDR3 bases are TGTGCCAGCAGCTCGCGCCGGGGGAGCTCCTACAATGAGCAGTTCTTC. Translated: CASSSRRGSSYNEQFF.

In this sample, this clone turned up a few times. The chain is built from TRBV2 and TRBJ2-5; maybe TRBD2 (5 bases). V was clipped by 5 bases and J by 1 base, with 14 bases between them. The CDR3 consists of 15 residues. From germline, CDR1 is SNHLY and CDR2 FYNNEI. CDR3 region: CASSPDFSAQETQYF. The CDR3 DNA reads as TGTGCCAGCAGTCCAGATTTTAGCGCCCAAGAGACCCAGTACTTC.

CDR3 nucleotides: TGTGCCAGCTCCCAAGGGGTCACAGATACGCAGTATTTT. Its protein is CASSQGVTDTQYF. The chain links TRBV6-4 to TRBJ2-3; possibly TRBD1 for D (5 bases). The germline V gene encodes CDR1 MRHNA and CDR2 SNTAGT. The CDR3 has 13 residues. Trimming stripped 8 bases from V and 2 bases from J, with 11 bases between.

This clone occurred once. V is TRBV30 and J is TRBJ1-2; no definite D call. Germline V lookup: CDR1 GTSNPN, CDR2 SVGIG (reference sequence). There are 13 residues in the CDR3. V was pared by 3 bases and J by 4 bases, with 12 bases between. CDR3 protein: CAWRRAAIYGYTF. CDR3 DNA: TGTGCCTGGAGACGTGCAGCAATCTATGGCTACACCTTC.

V and J are TRBV5-4 and TRBJ2-7; 7 nucleotides match TRBD2. The germline V gene has CDR1 SGHNT and CDR2 YYREEE (reference sequence). The V gene end was trimmed by 4 bases and the J gene end by 4 bases; junction bases not matched to a gene: 8. The CDR3 spans 14 residues. CDR3 amino acids: CASSLAERAYEQYF. The CDR3 nucleotides read TGTGCCAGCAGCCTAGCGGAAAGGGCTTACGAGCAGTACTTC.

The chain has TRBV20-1 and TRBJ2-2, with 12 bases fitting TRBD2. CDR3 length equals 16 residues. Germline CDR1 and CDR2: DFQATT and SNEGSKA (reference sequence). The V gene end was trimmed by 3 bases and the J gene end by 6 bases; junction bases not matched to a gene: 8. CDR3 region: CSASITSGGRSGELFF. CDR3 sequence (DNA): TGCAGTGCTAGTATCACTAGCGGGGGGCGGTCCGGGGAGCTGTTTTTT.

The genes are TRBV24-1 and TRBJ2-1; 9 bases map to TRBD2. The CDR3 runs 16 residues. J lost 3 bases, V lost 3 bases, and 5 bases had no gene match. Germline V gene lookup returns CDR1 KGHDR and CDR2 SFDVKD. For the CDR3, the DNA is TGTGCCACCAGTGATCGGATAGCGGGAGACTACAATGAGCAGTTCTTC. Its protein is CATSDRIAGDYNEQFF.

This clone was detected only a few times. The chain couples TRBV5-4 to TRBJ1-3; D is ambiguous. Trimming took 0 bases from V and 0 from J, leaving 7 bases between them. The CDR3 length is 15 residues. Germline V gives CDR1 SGHNT, CDR2 YYREEE (reference sequence). In DNA, the CDR3 is TGTGCCAGCAGCTTGGATGCGGGCTCTGGAAACACCATATATTTT. The encoded protein is CASSLDAGSGNTIYF. The full variable domain, its missing parts supplied by reference TRBV5-4 and TRBJ1-3, is ETGVTQSPTHLIKTRGQQVTLRCSSQSGHNTVSWYQQALGQGPQFIFQYYREEENGRGNFPPRFSGLQFPNYSSELNVNALELDDSALYLCASSLDAGSGNTIYFGEGSWLTVV.

J is TRBJ2-6 and V is TRBV3-1 (or the pseudogene TRBV3-2); TRBD1 agrees at 9 bases. The CDR3 has 17 residues. Germline values: CDR1 LGHDT, CDR2 YNNKEL (reference sequence). Losses at the gene ends were 6 bases for V and 0 bases for J; bases not matched to a gene: 6. CDR3 in DNA: TGTGCCAGCAGTCCGGGACAGGGCCTCTCTGGGGCCAACGTCCTGACTTTC. Protein: CASSPGQGLSGANVLTF.

The J gene is TRBJ1-3, the V gene TRBV3-1 (or the pseudogene TRBV3-2); 8 nucleotides match TRBD1. Unmatched junction bases numbered 14, after V lost 3 bases and J lost 4 bases. The CDR3 is made up of 18 amino acids. The germline V gene has CDR1 LGHDT and CDR2 YNNKEL (reference sequence). DNA for the CDR3: TGTGCCAGCAGCCACTTCCCCGCTGGACAGGGTTCAGGAAACACCATATATTTT. Its protein product is CASSHFPAGQGSGNTIYF.

The chain combines TRBV30 with TRBJ1-4; D is possibly TRBD1 (5 bases). Trimming removed 2 bases from V and 8 bases from J, with 15 bases in between. This CDR3 comprises 14 residues. Germline assignment: CDR1 GTSNPN and CDR2 SVGIG (reference sequence). This CDR3 reads CAWSSQGLREKLFF. CDR3 nucleotides: TGTGCCTGGAGTTCCCAGGGACTACGGGAAAAACTGTTTTTT.

This rearrangement joins TRBV5-6 to TRBJ2-3; D is ambiguous. Trimming shortened V by 0 bases and J by 2 bases, and 10 bases separated the two germline ends. The length of the CDR3 is 15 residues. The germline V gene encodes CDR1 SGHDT and CDR2 YYEEEE. The CDR3 sequence: CASSLAQIYTDTQYF. The CDR3 coding sequence is TGTGCCAGCAGCTTGGCCCAGATCTACACAGATACGCAGTATTTT.

The gene calls are TRBV6-6 and TRBJ1-1, with D uncertain. The CDR3 sequence is 15 residues long. The germline CDR1 and CDR2 sequences are MNHNY and SVGAGI (reference sequence). Trimming left V 4 bases short and J 3 bases short, with 15 bases between. The CDR3 sequence: CASSSPLSADTEAFF. The CDR3 DNA sequence: TGTGCCAGCAGTTCGCCCCTTTCGGCCGACACTGAAGCTTTCTTT.

The chain uses TRBV9 and TRBJ2-7; tentatively, D is TRBD1 or TRBD2 (5 bases each). The ends were cut back, 2 bases at V and 3 bases at J, with 12 bases in the middle. The CDR3 extends over 14 amino acids. CDR1 and CDR2 (germline): SGDLS, YYNGEE. The CDR3 sequence: CASSVGTAGYEQYF. For the CDR3, the DNA is TGTGCCAGCAGCGTCGGGACCGCCGGCTACGAGCAGTACTTC.

The V gene is TRBV7-9, the J gene TRBJ2-5; D possibly matches TRBD1 or TRBD2 (5 bases each). The CDR3 covers 16 residues. Trimming removed 5 bases from V and 1 base from J, with 17 bases in between. The germline V gene encodes CDR1 SEHNR and CDR2 FQNEAQ (reference sequence). DNA of the CDR3: TGTGCCAGCAGCCGGGGACGAATTTCAATCCAAGAGACCCAGTACTTC. Translated: CASSRGRISIQETQYF.

This clone was counted once. The V and J genes are TRBV18 and TRBJ2-5; the match to TRBD2 covers 8 bases. The length of the CDR3 is 15 residues. The V and J ends lost 3 bases and 2 bases, in that order; junction bases with no gene match: 5. Germline CDR1 KGHSH, CDR2 LQKENI. CDR3 amino acids: CASSPISGAQETQYF. The CDR3 nucleotides are TGTGCCAGCTCACCTATTAGCGGGGCACAAGAGACCCAGTACTTC. Together with reference TRBV18 and TRBJ2-5, the CDR3 gives the full variable domain: NAGVMQNPRHLVRRRGQEARLRCSPMKGHSHVYWYRQLPEEGLKFMVYLQKENIIDESGMPKERFSAEFPKEGPSILRIQQVVRGDSAAYFCASSPISGAQETQYFGPGTRLLVL.